Listed below are T cell receptor beta chains from one sample, sequenced in a study of tumor-infiltrating lymphocytes in localized non-small cell lung cancer. The repertoire was sequenced with immunoSEQ multiplex PCR; TCRdb's copy has only in-frame clones and lacks some. Counted here are about 7,200 clones, approximately 61% occurring once; the ten biggest clones make up around 12%. Material: lung tumor tissue. Every receptor here comes from a human donor with non-small cell lung cancer. The CDR3 runs from the conserved cysteine through the conserved F or W. The size of a clone is reported for some rows only, either as once, few or many, or as a class for expanded clones.

J,size,V,CDR3
TRBJ2-3,-,TRBV10-3,CAIRDSTDTQYF
TRBJ2-1,medium-sized,TRBV9,CASSVGWQGGEDEQFF
TRBJ1-1,once,TRBV19,CASSAVYTEAFF
TRBJ1-1,-,TRBV4-2,CASSTDRVNTEAFF
TRBJ2-7,-,TRBV19,CASSLVRTGGAEQYF
TRBJ1-5,-,TRBV6-6,CASSYSDQPQHF
TRBJ2-1,few,TRBV7-3,CASRPGTSGRAFRNEQFF
TRBJ2-4,once,TRBV28,CASSLRERTDIQYF
TRBJ1-6,few,TRBV30,CAWVGQSNNSPLHF
TRBJ2-7,-,TRBV9,CASSVSGGEQYF
TRBJ2-3,-,TRBV5-1,CAGSWTGKGTDTQYF
TRBJ1-1,few,TRBV4-3,CASSTQDIAHGAFF
TRBJ2-2,-,TRBV5-1,CASSGDRGGTGELFF
TRBJ2-3,few,TRBV15,CATSGLKRGETSGRADTQYF
TRBJ2-3,-,TRBV5-1,CASSLAGRRTDTQYF
TRBJ2-7,few,TRBV28,CASSPPGRGSYEQYF
TRBJ2-2,-,TRBV11-2,CASTLFPFRGQGSGELFF
TRBJ2-3,-,TRBV29-1,CSVPRPSGIRTDTQYF
TRBJ2-5,-,TRBV5-1,CASSLATGRETQYF
TRBJ2-3,-,TRBV19,CASSLSGREDTQYF
TRBJ1-5,few,TRBV6-6,CASSSYWWGNQPQHF
TRBJ2-1,-,TRBV7-8,CASSSIGAAGGVKDEQFF
TRBJ1-5,medium-sized,TRBV6-5,CASSLEGGSNQPQHF
TRBJ1-1,-,TRBV6-6,CASRGTGGDNEAFF
TRBJ1-1,-,TRBV5-5,CASSYTSTGVGYEAFF
TRBJ2-7,-,TRBV7-6,CASSARTGTLRGEQYF
TRBJ2-3,-,TRBV5-1,CASSYPETDTQYF
TRBJ1-1,medium-sized,TRBV7-3,CASSLTPTGGTEAFF
TRBJ2-5,-,TRBV27,CASSSQGAETQYF
TRBJ2-7,-,TRBV6-6,CASSYLRTGGSYEQYF
TRBJ1-2,-,TRBV21-1,CASSKARGKGGYTF
TRBJ2-1,-,TRBV19,CASSIPGNEQFF
TRBJ1-2,medium-sized,TRBV19,CASSIGVDRVANYGYTF
TRBJ1-1,-,TRBV29-1,CSVEDRGGRGNTEAFF
TRBJ1-1,-,TRBV11-2,CASSFIVGAGIGAFF
TRBJ1-4,-,TRBV6-5,CASSYLGEEKLFF
TRBJ2-5,-,TRBV28,CASSTLGTQYF
TRBJ2-2,-,TRBV5-4,CASSQGSGIGELFF
TRBJ2-1,few,TRBV7-9,CASSLGGEEQFF
TRBJ1-1,medium-sized,TRBV7-9,CASSMDWGTDEAFF
TRBJ2-2,-,TRBV25-1,CASSLGVANTGELFF